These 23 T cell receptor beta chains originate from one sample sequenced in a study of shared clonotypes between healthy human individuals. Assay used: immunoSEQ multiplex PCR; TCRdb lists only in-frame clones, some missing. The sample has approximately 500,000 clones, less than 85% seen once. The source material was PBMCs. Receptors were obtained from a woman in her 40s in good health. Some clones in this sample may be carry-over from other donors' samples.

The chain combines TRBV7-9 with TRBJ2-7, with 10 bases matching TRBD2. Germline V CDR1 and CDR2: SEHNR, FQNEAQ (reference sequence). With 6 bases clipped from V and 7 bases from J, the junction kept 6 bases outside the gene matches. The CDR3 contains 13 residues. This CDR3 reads CASRESGREEQYF. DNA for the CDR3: TGTGCCAGCAGGGAAAGCGGGAGGGAAGAGCAGTACTTC.

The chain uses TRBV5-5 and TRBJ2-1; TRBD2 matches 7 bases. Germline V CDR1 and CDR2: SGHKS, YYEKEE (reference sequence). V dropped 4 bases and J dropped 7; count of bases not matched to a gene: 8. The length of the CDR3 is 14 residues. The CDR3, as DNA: TGTGCCAGCAGCCAACCAGGGACTATTAATGAGCAGTTCTTC. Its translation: CASSQPGTINEQFF.

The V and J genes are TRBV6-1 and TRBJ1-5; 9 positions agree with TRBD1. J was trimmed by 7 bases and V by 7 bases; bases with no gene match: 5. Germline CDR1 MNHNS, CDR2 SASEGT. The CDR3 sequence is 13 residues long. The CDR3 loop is CASNRQGEQPQHF. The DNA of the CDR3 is TGTGCCAGCAACCGACAGGGGGAGCAGCCCCAGCATTTT.

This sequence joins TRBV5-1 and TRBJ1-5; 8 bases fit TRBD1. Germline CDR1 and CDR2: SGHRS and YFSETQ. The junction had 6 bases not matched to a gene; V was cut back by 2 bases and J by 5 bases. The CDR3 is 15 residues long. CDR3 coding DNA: TGCGCCAGCAGCTTCGCAGGGGGCTACGATCAGCCCCAGCATTTT. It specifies CASSFAGGYDQPQHF.

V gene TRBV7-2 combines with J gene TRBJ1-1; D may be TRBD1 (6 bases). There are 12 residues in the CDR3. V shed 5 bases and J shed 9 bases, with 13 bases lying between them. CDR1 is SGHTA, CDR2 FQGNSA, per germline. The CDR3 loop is CASSPDSPKAFF. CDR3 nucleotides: TGTGCCAGCAGCCCGGACAGTCCTAAAGCTTTCTTT.

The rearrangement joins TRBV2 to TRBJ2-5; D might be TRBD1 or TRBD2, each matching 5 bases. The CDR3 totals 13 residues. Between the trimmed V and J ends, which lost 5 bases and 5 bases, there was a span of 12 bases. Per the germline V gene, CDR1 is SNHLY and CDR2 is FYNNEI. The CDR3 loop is CASSRDGRETQYF. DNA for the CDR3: TGTGCCAGCAGTAGGGACGGACGGGAGACCCAGTACTTC. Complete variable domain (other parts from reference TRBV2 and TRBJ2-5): EPEVTQTPSHQVTQMGQEVILRCVPISNHLYFYWYRQILGQKVEFLVSFYNNEISEKSEIFDDQFSVERPDGSNFTLKIRSTKLEDSAMYFCASSRDGRETQYFGPGTRLLVL.

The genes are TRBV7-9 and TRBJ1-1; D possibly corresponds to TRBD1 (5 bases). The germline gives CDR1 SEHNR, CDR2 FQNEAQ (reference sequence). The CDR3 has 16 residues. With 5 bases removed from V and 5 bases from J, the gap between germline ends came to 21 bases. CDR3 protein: CASSHGTAAPETEAFF. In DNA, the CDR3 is TGTGCCAGCAGCCACGGGACGGCAGCCCCGGAGACTGAAGCTTTCTTT.

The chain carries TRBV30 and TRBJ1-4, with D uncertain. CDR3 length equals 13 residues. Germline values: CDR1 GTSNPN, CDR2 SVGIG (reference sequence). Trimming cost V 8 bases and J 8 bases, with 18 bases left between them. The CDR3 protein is CAASGLAVEKLFF. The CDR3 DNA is TGTGCCGCCTCGGGGTTGGCTGTCGAAAAACTGTTTTTT.

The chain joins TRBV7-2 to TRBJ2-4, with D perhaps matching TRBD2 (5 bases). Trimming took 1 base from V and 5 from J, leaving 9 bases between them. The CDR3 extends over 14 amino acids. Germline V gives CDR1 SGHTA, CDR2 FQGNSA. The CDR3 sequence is CASSLVTGENIQYF. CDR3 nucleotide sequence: TGTGCCAGCAGCTTAGTAACCGGGGAAAACATTCAGTACTTC.

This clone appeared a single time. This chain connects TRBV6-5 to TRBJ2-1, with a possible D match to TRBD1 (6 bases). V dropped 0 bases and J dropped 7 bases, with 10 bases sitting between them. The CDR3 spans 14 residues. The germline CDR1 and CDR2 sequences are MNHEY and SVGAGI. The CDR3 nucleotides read TGTGCCAGCAGTTACTCACAGGGTCAGAATGAGCAGTTCTTC. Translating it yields CASSYSQGQNEQFF.

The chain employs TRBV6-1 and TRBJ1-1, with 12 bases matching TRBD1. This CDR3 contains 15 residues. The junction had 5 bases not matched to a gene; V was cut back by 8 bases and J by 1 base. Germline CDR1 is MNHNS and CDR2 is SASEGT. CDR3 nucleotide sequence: TGTGCCAGCGGGGACAGGGGGCTCCAGAACACTGAAGCTTTCTTT. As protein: CASGDRGLQNTEAFF.

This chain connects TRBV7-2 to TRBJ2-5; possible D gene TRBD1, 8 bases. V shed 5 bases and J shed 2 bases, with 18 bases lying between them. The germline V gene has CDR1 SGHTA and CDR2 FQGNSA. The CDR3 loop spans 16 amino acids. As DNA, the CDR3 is TGTGCCAGCAGCCCCCCACAGGGGGGAGGGCAAGAGACCCAGTACTTC. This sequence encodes CASSPPQGGGQETQYF.

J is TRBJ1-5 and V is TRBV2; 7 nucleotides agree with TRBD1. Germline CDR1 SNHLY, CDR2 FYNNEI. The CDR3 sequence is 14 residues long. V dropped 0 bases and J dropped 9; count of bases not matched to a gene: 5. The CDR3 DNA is TGTGCCAGCAGTGAAGCGCTTCAGGGGGGGCCCCAGCATTTT. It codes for CASSEALQGGPQHF.

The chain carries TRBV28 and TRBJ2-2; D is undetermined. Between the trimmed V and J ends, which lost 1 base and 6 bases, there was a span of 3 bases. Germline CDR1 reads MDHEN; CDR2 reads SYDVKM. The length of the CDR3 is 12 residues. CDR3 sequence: CASSLSAGELFF. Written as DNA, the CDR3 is TGTGCCAGCAGTTTATCAGCCGGGGAGCTGTTTTTT. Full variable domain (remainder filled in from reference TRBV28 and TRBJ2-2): DVKVTQSSRYLVKRTGEKVFLECVQDMDHENMFWYRQDPGLGLRLIYFSYDVKMKEKGDIPEGYSVSREKKERFSLILESASTNQTSMYLCASSLSAGELFFGEGSRLTVL.

The CDR3 region is CASSRTSFSTDTQYF. The CDR3 bases are TGTGCCAGCAGCAGGACTAGCTTTAGCACAGATACGCAGTATTTT. V and J are TRBV7-3 and TRBJ2-3, with 8 bases that match TRBD2. V shed 5 bases, J shed 0 bases, and the junction held 4 bases outside the gene matches. Germline V gene sequence: CDR1 SGHTA, CDR2 FQGTGA. The CDR3 extends over 15 amino acids.

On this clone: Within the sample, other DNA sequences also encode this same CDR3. Written as DNA, the CDR3 is TGTGCCAGCAGCCCGACTAGCGGGAGGACAGATACGCAGTATTTT. It translates to CASSPTSGRTDTQYF. This chain connects TRBV5-4 to TRBJ2-3; 13 bases line up with TRBD2. The length of the CDR3 is 15 residues. Germline V CDR1 and CDR2: SGHNT, YYREEE (reference sequence). Germline trimming cut 4 bases from V and 3 bases from J; bases unmatched to any gene: 2.

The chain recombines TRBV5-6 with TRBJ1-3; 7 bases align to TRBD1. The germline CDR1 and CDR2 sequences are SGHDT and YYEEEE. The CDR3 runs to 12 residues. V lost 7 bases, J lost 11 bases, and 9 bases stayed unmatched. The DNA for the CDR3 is TGTGCCAGCCGACTCAGGACAGGTTCCATATATTTT. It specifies CASRLRTGSIYF.

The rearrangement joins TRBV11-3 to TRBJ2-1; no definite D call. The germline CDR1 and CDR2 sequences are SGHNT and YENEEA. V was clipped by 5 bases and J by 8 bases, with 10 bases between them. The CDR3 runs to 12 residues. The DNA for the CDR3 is TGTGCCAGCAGCGTTACACGTCATGAGCAGTTCTTC. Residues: CASSVTRHEQFF.

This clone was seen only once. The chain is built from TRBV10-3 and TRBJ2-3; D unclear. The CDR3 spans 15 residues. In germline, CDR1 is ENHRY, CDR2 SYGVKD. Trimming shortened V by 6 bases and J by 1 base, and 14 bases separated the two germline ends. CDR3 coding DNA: TGTGCCATCAGCGTCCTTGGGTTGGGCACAGATACGCAGTATTTT. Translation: CAISVLGLGTDTQYF.

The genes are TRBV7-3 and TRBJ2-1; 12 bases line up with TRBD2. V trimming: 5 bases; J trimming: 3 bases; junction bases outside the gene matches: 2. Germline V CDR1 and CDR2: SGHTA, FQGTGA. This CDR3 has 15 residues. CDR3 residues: CASSLAGGHYNEQFF. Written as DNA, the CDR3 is TGTGCCAGCAGCCTAGCGGGAGGGCACTACAATGAGCAGTTCTTC.

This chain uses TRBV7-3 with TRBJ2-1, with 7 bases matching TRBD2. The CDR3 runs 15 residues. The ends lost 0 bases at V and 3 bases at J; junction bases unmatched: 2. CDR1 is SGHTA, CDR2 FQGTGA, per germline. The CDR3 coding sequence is TGTGCCAGCAGCTTAACGCCGGGAGGCTACAATGAGCAGTTCTTC. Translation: CASSLTPGGYNEQFF.

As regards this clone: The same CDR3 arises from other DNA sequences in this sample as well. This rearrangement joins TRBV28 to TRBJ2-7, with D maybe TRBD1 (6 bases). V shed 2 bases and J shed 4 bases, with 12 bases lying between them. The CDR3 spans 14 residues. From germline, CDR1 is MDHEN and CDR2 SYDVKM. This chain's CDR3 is CASSLLQGIYEQYF. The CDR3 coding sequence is TGTGCCAGCAGTTTACTACAGGGTATTTACGAGCAGTACTTC.

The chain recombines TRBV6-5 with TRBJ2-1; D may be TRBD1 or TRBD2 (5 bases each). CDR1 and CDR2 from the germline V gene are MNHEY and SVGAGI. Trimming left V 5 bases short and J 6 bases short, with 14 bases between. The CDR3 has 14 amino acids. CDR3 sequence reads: CASSEWDGINEQFF. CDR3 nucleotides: TGTGCCAGCAGTGAATGGGACGGGATCAATGAGCAGTTCTTC.